These 7 T cell receptor beta chains share one sample of origin, sequenced in a study of T cells in Graves' hyperthyroidism and ophthalmopathy. From RNA transcripts, TCR beta CDR3 regions were amplified. First-round RT-PCR with HTBI primers amplified the TCR CDR3 region. TCRdb reprocessed the multiplex PCR reads with MiXCR, giving one entry per CDR3 protein. The sample holds approximately 410,000 distinct CDR3 sequences; roughly 13% are singletons and the top ten take approximately 5.3%. The sequencing input was blood. These receptors came from a woman between 18 and 29 years old with Graves' hyperthyroidism.

This clonotype was recorded many times. The V gene is TRBV5-6, the J gene TRBJ1-1, with TRBD1 as a possible D gene (5 bases). V was trimmed by 3 bases and J by 1 base, leaving 7 bases between them. The CDR3 length is 13 residues. Per germline, CDR1 SGHDT and CDR2 YYEEEE. The CDR3 spells CASSSTANTEAFF. The CDR3 bases are TGTGCCAGCAGCTCGACAGCGAACACTGAAGCTTTCTTT. Full variable domain (missing parts from reference TRBV5-6 and TRBJ1-1): DAGVTQSPTHLIKTRGQQVTLRCSPKSGHDTVSWYQQALGQGPQFIFQYYEEEERQRGNFPDRFSGHQFPNYSSELNVNALLLGDSALYLCASSSTANTEAFFGQGTRLTVV.

The genes are TRBV12-3 or TRBV12-4 and TRBJ2-3, with 11 bases identical to TRBD2. The CDR3 loop spans 16 amino acids. Unmatched junction bases numbered 6, after V lost 6 bases and J lost 1 base. DNA for the CDR3: TGTGCCAGCAGCGTAGAGGGACTAGCGGGCACAGATACGCAGTATTTT. Protein sequence: CASSVEGLAGTDTQYF.

This clonotype was found many times. CDR3 amino acids: CASSPGGRWWTNEKLFF. CDR3 DNA: TGTGCCAGCAGTCCTGGGGGGCGGTGGTGGACTAATGAAAAACTGTTTTTT. The chain carries TRBV27 and TRBJ1-4; TRBD1 is a possible D gene (6 bases). V lost 5 bases, J lost 2 bases, and 18 bases lay in between. This CDR3 has 17 amino acids. CDR1 is MNHEY and CDR2 is SMNVEV in the germline V gene (reference sequence). Full variable domain (missing parts from reference TRBV27 and TRBJ1-4): EAQVTQNPRYLITVTGKKLTVTCSQNMNHEYMSWYRQDPGLGLRQIYYSMNVEVTDKGDVPEGYKVSRKEKRNFPLILESPSPNQTSLYFCASSPGGRWWTNEKLFFGSGTQLSVL.

This clonotype was detected many times. The rearrangement links TRBV28 to TRBJ2-1, with TRBD2 as a possible D gene (7 bases). Trimming cost V 5 bases and J 8 bases, with 19 bases left between them. CDR1 and CDR2 (germline): MDHEN, SYDVKM. The CDR3 extends over 15 amino acids. CDR3 nucleotide sequence: TGTGCCAGCAGTCCCGGGGGGCTACCTGCGCATGAGCAGTTCTTC. Its protein is CASSPGGLPAHEQFF.

This clonotype was detected ten times or more. V and J are TRBV6-1 and TRBJ2-5, with 9 nucleotides matching TRBD2. Per germline, CDR1 MNHNS and CDR2 SASEGT. The CDR3 is 18 amino acids. Unmatched junction bases numbered 17, after V lost 6 bases and J lost 3 bases. The CDR3 DNA is TGTGCCAGCAGCCGGACCCTCCGGGGACTAGCAGCAGAAGAGACCCAGTACTTC. Protein: CASSRTLRGLAAEETQYF.

The genes are TRBV20-1 and TRBJ2-2; TRBD1 matches at 10 bases. CDR1 DFQATT and CDR2 SNEGSKA come from the germline V gene (reference sequence). The CDR3 is 14 residues long. With V trimmed by 6 bases and J by 4 bases, 5 bases remained unmatched. CDR3 nucleotide sequence: TGCAGTGCCCAAGACAGGGGGCGCACCGGGGAGCTGTTTTTT. Amino acids: CSAQDRGRTGELFF.

This clonotype appeared a few times. V is TRBV28 and J is TRBJ2-7; tentatively, D is TRBD1 (5 bases). CDR3 length: 12 residues. CDR1 and CDR2 (germline): MDHEN, SYDVKM. The V gene lost 3 bases and the J gene lost 8 bases, with 11 bases spanning the gap. The CDR3 loop is CASSLLQGQQYF. The CDR3, as DNA: TGTGCCAGCAGTTTGCTCCAGGGTCAGCAGTACTTC. The full variable domain, completed using reference TRBV28 and TRBJ2-7, is DVKVTQSSRYLVKRTGEKVFLECVQDMDHENMFWYRQDPGLGLRLIYFSYDVKMKEKGDIPEGYSVSREKKERFSLILESASTNQTSMYLCASSLLQGQQYFGPGTRLTVT.